The 10 T cell receptor beta chains given below trace back to one sample, sequenced in a study of post-analysis software for immune sequencing data. Findings and caveats of the study: Relative to controls, patients had a handful of TRBV segments at higher frequency, with TRBV5-6, TRBV5-1 and TRBV20-1 among these.

Unique molecular identifiers were present in the TCR beta cDNA libraries. TCRdb called the PCR reads again in MiXCR, with one record for every CDR3 protein. This table has about 540,000 distinct CDR3 sequences, approximately 31% appearing once. These TCRs are of unknown antigen specificity. Sequencing used blood. These TCRs come from a girl under 18 with multiple sclerosis.

This clonotype was found a few times. The chain employs TRBV29-1 and TRBJ2-7, with D hard to call. CDR1 is SQVTM and CDR2 is ANQGSEA in the germline V gene. This CDR3 region has 12 residues. V lost 3 bases to trimming and J lost 2 bases, with 8 bases between them. CDR3 in DNA: TGCAGCGTTGAGGGCAGGACCTACGAGCAGTACTTC. Its translation: CSVEGRTYEQYF.

In its sample, this clonotype was seen a few times. This chain links TRBV28 with TRBJ2-3; D is tentatively TRBD1 or TRBD2 (6 bases each). Trimming cost V 6 bases and J 5 bases, with 12 bases left between them. Germline lookup yields CDR1 MDHEN and CDR2 SYDVKM. This CDR3 has 13 amino acids. CDR3 protein: CASRWGAGDTQYF. DNA for the CDR3: TGTGCCAGCAGATGGGGGGCGGGAGATACGCAGTATTTT.

The sample holds one count of this clonotype. This chain uses TRBV7-8 with TRBJ1-6; D is possibly TRBD1 (6 bases). Germline CDR1 SGHVS, CDR2 FQNEAQ. The V gene lost 4 bases and the J gene lost 0 bases, with 13 bases spanning the gap. This CDR3 has 17 residues. The CDR3 here is CASSSGQPSSYNSPLHF. DNA for the CDR3: TGTGCCAGCAGCTCCGGACAGCCGAGCTCCTATAATTCACCCCTCCACTTT.

In its sample, this clonotype was seen a few times. J is TRBJ2-5 and V is TRBV5-1; D is possibly TRBD2 (7 bases). V lost 4 bases to trimming and J lost 4 bases, with 14 bases between them. CDR1 and CDR2 (germline): SGHRS, YFSETQ. The CDR3 covers 14 residues. The chain's CDR3 is CASSTGGQLETQYF. The CDR3 DNA sequence: TGCGCCAGCAGCACCGGGGGGCAGTTAGAGACCCAGTACTTC.

Points on this clonotype: One junction end does not reproduce the germline sequence, and a read error may be involved. The J gene is TRBJ1-6, the V gene TRBV9; 9 nucleotides match TRBD1. The CDR3 is 15 amino acids. CDR1 and CDR2 (germline): SGDLS, YYNGEE. CDR3: CASSVAGTGNSPPHF. The CDR3 nucleotides read TGTGCCAGCAGCGTAGCGGGGACAGGGAATTCACCCCCCCACTTT.

This clonotype has a handful of counts. This chain links TRBV4-1 with TRBJ2-3, with 8 nucleotides matching TRBD2. V gave up 1 base and J gave up 4 bases; unmatched junction bases: 1. CDR3 size: 14 residues. Germline V gene data show CDR1 as MGHRA and CDR2 as YSYEKL. CDR3 amino acids: CASSQAGGPDTQYF. The DNA for the CDR3 is TGCGCCAGCAGCCAAGCGGGGGGGCCAGATACGCAGTATTTT.

The V and J genes are TRBV6-2 or TRBV6-3 and TRBJ2-3; 8 positions match TRBD2. This CDR3 has 16 amino acids. The V gene's germline CDR1 is MNHEY and CDR2 SVGEGT. The V segment lost 5 bases and the J segment 0 bases; nucleotides outside the gene matches: 7. CDR3: CASSKERGPSTDTQYF. The DNA for the CDR3 is TGTGCCAGCAGTAAAGAGCGGGGGCCTAGCACAGATACGCAGTATTTT.

The rearrangement uses TRBV11-3 and TRBJ2-1; D possibly corresponds to TRBD1 (5 bases). CDR1 and CDR2 from the germline V gene are SGHNT and YENEEA. V lost 0 bases, J lost 9 bases, and 12 bases lay in between. The CDR3 runs to 14 residues. CDR3 in DNA: TGTGCCAGCAGCTTAGATCCAAGGGGCCCTGAGCAGTTCTTC. Its protein is CASSLDPRGPEQFF.

V and J are TRBV27 and TRBJ2-5; 8 nucleotides agree with TRBD1. The CDR3 consists of 14 residues. Germline V gene data show CDR1 as MNHEY and CDR2 as SMNVEV (reference sequence). V trimming: 5 bases; J trimming: 2 bases; junction bases outside the gene matches: 4. The CDR3, as DNA: TGTGCCAGCAGTGACAGGGGTCAACAAGAGACCCAGTACTTC. Its translation is CASSDRGQQETQYF.

The chain has TRBV3-1 and TRBJ1-1, with D tentatively TRBD1 (5 bases). The length of the CDR3 is 14 residues. Germline V CDR1 and CDR2: LGHDT, YNNKEL (reference sequence). V lost 4 bases and J 3 bases, leaving 12 bases between the germline ends. The CDR3 nucleotides are TGTGCCAGCAGCCGTAAGGGGATAGACACTGAAGCTTTCTTT. It encodes CASSRKGIDTEAFF.